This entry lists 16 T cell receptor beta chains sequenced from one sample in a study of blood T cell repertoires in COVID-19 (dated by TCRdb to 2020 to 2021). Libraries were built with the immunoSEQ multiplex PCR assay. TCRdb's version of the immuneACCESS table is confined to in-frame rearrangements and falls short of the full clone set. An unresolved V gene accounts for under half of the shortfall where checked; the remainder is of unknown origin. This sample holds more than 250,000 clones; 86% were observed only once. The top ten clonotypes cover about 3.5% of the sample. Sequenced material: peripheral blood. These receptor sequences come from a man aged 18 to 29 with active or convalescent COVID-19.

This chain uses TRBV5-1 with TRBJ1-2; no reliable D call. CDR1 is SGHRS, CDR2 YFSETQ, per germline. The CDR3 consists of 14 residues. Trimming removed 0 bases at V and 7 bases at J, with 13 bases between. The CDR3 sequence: CASSLDSGSGGYTF. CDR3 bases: TGCGCCAGCAGCTTGGATTCGGGAAGCGGTGGCTACACCTTC.

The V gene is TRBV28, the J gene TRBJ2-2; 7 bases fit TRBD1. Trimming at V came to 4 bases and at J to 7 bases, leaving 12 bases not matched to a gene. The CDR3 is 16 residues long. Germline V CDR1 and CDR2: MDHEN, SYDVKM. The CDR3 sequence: CASSSAGQVSGGELFF. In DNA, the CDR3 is TGTGCCAGCAGTTCAGCTGGACAGGTTTCCGGCGGGGAGCTGTTTTTT.

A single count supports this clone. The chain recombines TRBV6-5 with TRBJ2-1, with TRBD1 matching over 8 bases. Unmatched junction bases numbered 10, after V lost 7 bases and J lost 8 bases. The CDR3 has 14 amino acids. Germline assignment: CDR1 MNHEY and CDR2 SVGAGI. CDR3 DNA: TGTGCCAGCATCCCGTTTTCAGGGGGCTATGAGCAGTTCTTC. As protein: CASIPFSGGYEQFF.

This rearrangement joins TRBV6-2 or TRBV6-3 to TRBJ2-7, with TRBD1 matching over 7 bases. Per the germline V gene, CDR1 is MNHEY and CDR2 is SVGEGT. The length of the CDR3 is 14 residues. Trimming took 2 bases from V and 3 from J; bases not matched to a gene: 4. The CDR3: CASSYPGQSYEQYF. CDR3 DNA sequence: TGTGCCAGCAGTTACCCGGGACAGAGCTACGAGCAGTACTTC.

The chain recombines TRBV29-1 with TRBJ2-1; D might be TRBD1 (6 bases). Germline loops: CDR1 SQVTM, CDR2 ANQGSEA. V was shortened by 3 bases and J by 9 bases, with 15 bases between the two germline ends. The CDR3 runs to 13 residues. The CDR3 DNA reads TGCAGCGTTGACCTGGGCGAGGGGGTTGAGCAGTTCTTC. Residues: CSVDLGEGVEQFF.

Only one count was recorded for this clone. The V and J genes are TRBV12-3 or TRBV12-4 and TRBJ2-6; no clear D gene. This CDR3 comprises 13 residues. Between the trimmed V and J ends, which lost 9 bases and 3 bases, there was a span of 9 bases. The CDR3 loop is CASRFGGANVLTF. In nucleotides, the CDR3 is TGTGCCAGTCGGTTTGGTGGGGCCAACGTCCTGACTTTC.

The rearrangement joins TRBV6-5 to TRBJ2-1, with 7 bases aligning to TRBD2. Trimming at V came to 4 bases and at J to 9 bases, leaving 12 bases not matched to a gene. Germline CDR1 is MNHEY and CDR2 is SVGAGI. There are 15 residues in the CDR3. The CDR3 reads CASSSHRTSGSEQFF. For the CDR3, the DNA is TGTGCCAGCAGTTCTCACCGGACTAGTGGCTCTGAGCAGTTCTTC.

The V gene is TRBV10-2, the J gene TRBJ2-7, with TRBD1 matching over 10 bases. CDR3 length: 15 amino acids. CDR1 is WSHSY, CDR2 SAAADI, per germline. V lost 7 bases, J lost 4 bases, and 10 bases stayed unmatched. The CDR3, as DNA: TGCGCCAGCAACCGACCGGGACAGGGGATATACGAGCAGTACTTC. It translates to CASNRPGQGIYEQYF.

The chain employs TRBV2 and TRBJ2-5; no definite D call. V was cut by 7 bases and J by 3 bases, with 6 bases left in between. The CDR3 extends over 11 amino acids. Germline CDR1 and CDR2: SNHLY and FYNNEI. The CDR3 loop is CASNYKETQYF. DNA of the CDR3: TGTGCCAGCAATTATAAAGAGACCCAGTACTTC. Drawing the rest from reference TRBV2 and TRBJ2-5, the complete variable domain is EPEVTQTPSHQVTQMGQEVILRCVPISNHLYFYWYRQILGQKVEFLVSFYNNEISEKSEIFDDQFSVERPDGSNFTLKIRSTKLEDSAMYFCASNYKETQYFGPGTRLLVL.

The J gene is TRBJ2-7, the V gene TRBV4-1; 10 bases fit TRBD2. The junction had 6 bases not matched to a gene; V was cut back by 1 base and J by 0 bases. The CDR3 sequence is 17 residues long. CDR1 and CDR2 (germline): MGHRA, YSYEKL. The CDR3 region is CASSQVLAGVLSYEQYF. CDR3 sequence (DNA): TGCGCCAGCAGCCAAGTGCTAGCGGGGGTCCTCTCCTACGAGCAGTACTTC.

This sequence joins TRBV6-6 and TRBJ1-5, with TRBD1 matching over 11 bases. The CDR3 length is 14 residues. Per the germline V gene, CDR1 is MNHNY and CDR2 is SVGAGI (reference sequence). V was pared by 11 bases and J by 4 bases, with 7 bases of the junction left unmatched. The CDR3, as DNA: TGTGCCGTATGGACAGGGGGCGGAAATCAGCCCCAGCATTTT. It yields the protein CAVWTGGGNQPQHF.

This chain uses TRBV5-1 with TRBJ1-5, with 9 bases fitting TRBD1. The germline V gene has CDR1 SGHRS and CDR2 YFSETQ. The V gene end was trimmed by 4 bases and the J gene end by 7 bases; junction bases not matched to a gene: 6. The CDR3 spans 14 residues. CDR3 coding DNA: TGCGCCAGCAGCCCGGGACAGGGAGTGCAGCCCCAGCATTTT. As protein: CASSPGQGVQPQHF.

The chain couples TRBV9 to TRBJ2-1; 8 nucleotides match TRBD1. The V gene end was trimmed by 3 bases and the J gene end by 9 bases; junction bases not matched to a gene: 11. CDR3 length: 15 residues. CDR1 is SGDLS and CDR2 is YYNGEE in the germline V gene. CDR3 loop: CASSAGTGVLGEQFF. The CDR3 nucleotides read TGTGCCAGCAGCGCAGGGACAGGAGTGTTAGGTGAGCAGTTCTTC.

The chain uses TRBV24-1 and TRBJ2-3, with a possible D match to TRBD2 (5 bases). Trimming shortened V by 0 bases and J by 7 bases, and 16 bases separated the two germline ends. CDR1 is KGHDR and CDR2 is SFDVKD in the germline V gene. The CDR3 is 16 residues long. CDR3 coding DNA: TGTGCCACCAGTGATTTGAGGGATCGGGGTTCCCATACGCAGTATTTT. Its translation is CATSDLRDRGSHTQYF.

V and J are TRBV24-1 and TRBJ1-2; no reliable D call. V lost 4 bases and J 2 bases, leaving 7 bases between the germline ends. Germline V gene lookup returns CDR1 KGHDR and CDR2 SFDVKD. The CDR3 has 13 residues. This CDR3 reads CATSEQQNYGYTF. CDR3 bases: TGTGCCACCAGTGAACAACAGAACTATGGCTACACCTTC.

The CDR3 region is CASSFGQGSPGELFF. The CDR3 coding sequence is TGTGCCAGCAGTTTTGGACAGGGGTCGCCCGGGGAGCTGTTTTTT. This sequence joins TRBV6-5 and TRBJ2-2; 9 bases agree with TRBD1. The CDR3 contains 15 residues. V gave up 4 bases and J gave up 6 bases; unmatched junction bases: 6. CDR1 and CDR2 (germline): MNHEY, SVGAGI.